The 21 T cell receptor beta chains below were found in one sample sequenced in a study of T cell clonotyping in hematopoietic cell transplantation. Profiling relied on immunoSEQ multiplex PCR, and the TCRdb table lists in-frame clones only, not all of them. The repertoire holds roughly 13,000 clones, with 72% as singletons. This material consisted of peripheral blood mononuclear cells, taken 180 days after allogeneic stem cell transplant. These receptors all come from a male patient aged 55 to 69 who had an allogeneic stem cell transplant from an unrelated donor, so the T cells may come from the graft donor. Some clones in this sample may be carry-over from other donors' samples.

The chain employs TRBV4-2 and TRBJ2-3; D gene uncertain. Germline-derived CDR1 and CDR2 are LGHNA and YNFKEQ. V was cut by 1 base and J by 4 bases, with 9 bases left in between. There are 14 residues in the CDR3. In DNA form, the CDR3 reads TGTGCCAGCAGCCAAGCTTCTCGGGCAGATACGCAGTATTTT. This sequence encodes CASSQASRADTQYF.

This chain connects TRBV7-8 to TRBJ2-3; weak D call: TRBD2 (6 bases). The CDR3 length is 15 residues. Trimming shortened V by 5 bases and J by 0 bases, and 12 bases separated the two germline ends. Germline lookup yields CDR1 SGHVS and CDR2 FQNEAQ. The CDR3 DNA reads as TGTGCCAGCAGCCAGCGGAGGGATAGCACAGATACGCAGTATTTT. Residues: CASSQRRDSTDTQYF.

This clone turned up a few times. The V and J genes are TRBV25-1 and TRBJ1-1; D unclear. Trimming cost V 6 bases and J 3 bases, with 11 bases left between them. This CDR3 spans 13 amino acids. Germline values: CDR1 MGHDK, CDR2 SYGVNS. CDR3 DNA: TGTGCCAGCAGGGACCCGGCGGACACTGAAGCTTTCTTT. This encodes CASRDPADTEAFF.

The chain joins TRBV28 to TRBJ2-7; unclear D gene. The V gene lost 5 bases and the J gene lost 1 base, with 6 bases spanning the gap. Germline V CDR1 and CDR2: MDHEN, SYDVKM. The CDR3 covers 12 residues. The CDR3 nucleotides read TGTGCCAGCAGTGTCGGTTCCTACGAGCAGTACTTC. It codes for CASSVGSYEQYF.

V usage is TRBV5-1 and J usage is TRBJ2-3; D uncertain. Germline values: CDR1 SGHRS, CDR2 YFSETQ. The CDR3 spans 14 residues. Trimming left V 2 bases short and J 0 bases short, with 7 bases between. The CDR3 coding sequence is TGCGCCAGCAGCTTTAGGGTCAGCACAGATACGCAGTATTTT. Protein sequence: CASSFRVSTDTQYF.

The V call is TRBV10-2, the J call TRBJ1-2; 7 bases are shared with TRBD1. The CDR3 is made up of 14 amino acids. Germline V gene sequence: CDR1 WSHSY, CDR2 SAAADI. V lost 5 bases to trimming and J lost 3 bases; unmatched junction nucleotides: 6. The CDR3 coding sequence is TGCGCCAGCAGTAGGACAGGCCCCTACTATGGCTACACCTTC. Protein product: CASSRTGPYYGYTF.

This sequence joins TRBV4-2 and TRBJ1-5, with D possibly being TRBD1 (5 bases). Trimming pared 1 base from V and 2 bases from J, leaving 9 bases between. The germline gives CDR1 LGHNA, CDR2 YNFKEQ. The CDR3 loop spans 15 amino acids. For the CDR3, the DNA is TGTGCCAGCAGCCAAGCTGGGGGAGGCAATCAGCCCCAGCATTTT. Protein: CASSQAGGGNQPQHF.

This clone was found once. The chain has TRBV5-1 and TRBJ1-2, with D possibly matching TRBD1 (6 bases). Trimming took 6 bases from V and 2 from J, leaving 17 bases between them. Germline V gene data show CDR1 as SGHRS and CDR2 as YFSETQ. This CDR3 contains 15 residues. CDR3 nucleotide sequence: TGCGCCAGCACCGACCCGAGGGGGAAAAACTATGGCTACACCTTC. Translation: CASTDPRGKNYGYTF.

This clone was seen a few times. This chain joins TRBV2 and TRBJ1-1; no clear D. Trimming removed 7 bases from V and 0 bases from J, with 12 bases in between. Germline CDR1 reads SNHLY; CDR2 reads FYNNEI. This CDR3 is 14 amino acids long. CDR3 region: CASTERFMNTEAFF. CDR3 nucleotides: TGTGCCAGCACTGAGCGGTTCATGAACACTGAAGCTTTCTTT.

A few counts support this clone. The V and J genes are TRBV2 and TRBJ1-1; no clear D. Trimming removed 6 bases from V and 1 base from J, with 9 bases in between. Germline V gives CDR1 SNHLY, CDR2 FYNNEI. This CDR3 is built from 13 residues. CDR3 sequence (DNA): TGTGCCAGCAGGGGAGTCTGGAACACTGAAGCTTTCTTT. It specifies CASRGVWNTEAFF.

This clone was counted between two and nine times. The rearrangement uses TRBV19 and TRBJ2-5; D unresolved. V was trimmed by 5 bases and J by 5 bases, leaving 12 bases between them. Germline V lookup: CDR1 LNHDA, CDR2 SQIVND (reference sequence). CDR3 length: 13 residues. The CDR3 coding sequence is TGTGCCAGTAGTGCAGACTCTCAGGAGACCCAGTACTTC. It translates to CASSADSQETQYF.

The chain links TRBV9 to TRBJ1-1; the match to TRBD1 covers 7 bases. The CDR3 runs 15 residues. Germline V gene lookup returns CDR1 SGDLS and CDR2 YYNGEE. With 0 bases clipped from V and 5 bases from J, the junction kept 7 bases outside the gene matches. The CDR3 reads CASSVETGSITEAFF. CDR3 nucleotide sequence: TGTGCCAGCAGCGTAGAGACAGGGTCGATAACTGAAGCTTTCTTT.

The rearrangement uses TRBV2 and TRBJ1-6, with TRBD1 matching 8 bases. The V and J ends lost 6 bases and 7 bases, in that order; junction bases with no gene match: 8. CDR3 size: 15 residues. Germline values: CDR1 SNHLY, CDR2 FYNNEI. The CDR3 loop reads CASRMDRAKNSPLHF. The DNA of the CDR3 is TGTGCCAGCAGGATGGACAGGGCTAAGAATTCACCCCTCCACTTT.

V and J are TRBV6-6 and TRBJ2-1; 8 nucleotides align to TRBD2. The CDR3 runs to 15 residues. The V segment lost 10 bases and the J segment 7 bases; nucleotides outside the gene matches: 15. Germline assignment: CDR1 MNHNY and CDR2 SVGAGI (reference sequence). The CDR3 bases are TGTGCCACTTCCCGGGAGGGGGACGGGGGGAATGAGCAGTTCTTC. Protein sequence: CATSREGDGGNEQFF.

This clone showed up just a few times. Written as DNA, the CDR3 is TGTGCCAGCAGCGAACGGACAGCCGTGGACACTGAAGCTTTCTTT. It is translated as CASSERTAVDTEAFF. V and J are TRBV9 and TRBJ1-1; D is perhaps TRBD1 (6 bases). This CDR3 comprises 15 residues. Germline V gene data show CDR1 as SGDLS and CDR2 as YYNGEE. Trimming took off 3 bases at V and 3 bases at J, with 15 bases between the two ends. The full variable domain, completed using reference TRBV9 and TRBJ1-1, is DSGVTQTPKHLITATGQRVTLRCSPRSGDLSVYWYQQSLDQGLQFLIQYYNGEERAKGNILERFSAQQFPDLHSELNLSSLELGDSALYFCASSERTAVDTEAFFGQGTRLTVV.

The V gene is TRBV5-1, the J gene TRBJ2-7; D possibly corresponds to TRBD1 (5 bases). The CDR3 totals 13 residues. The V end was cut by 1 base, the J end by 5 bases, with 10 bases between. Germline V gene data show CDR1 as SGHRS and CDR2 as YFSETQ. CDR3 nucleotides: TGCGCCAGCAGCTTGATTGGGGCTCACGAGCAGTACTTC. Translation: CASSLIGAHEQYF.

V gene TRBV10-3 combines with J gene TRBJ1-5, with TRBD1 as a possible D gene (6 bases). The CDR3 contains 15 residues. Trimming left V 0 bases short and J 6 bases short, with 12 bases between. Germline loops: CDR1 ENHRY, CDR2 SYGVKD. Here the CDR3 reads CAISESGGGGQPQHF. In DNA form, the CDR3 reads TGTGCCATCAGTGAGTCGGGGGGAGGGGGTCAGCCCCAGCATTTT.

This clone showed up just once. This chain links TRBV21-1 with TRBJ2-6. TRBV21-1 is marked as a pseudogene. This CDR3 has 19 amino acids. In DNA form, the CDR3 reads TGTGCCAGCAGTCTTAGTACTTACCGATACAAAGGTCGGGCCAACGTCCTGACTTTC. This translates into CASSLSTYRYKGRANVLTF.

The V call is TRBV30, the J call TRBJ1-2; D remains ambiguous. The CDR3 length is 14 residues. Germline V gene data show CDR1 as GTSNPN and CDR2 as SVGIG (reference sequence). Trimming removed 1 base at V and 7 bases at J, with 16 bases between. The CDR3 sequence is CAWSAWTLGSGYTF. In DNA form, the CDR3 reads TGTGCCTGGAGTGCATGGACCCTGGGCTCTGGCTACACCTTC. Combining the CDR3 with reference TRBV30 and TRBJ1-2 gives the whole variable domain SQTIHQWPATLVQPVGSPLSLECTVEGTSNPNLYWYRQAAGRGLQLLFYSVGIGQISSEVPQNLSASRPQDRQFILSSKKLLLSDSGFYLCAWSAWTLGSGYTFGSGTRLTVV.

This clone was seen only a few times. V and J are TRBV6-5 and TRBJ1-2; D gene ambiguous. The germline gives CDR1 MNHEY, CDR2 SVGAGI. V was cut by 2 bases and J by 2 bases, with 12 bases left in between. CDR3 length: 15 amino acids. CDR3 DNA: TGTGCCAGCAGTTACATAGAGGCTGGAAACTATGGCTACACCTTC. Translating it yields CASSYIEAGNYGYTF.

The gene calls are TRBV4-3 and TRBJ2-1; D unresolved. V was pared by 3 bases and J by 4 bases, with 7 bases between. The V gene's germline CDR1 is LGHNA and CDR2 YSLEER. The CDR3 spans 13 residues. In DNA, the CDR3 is TGCGCCAGCAGCCAGGATCAGTACAATGAGCAGTTCTTC. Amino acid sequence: CASSQDQYNEQFF.